This T cell receptor (beta chain) originates from a study of CDR3 diversity in severe acne. One entry per CDR3 protein results from TCRdb running MiXCR on the PCR reads. The sample carries over 85,000 distinct CDR3 sequences, roughly half recorded once. This clonotype was seen many times. With 1 base clipped from V and 6 bases from J, the junction kept 3 bases outside the gene matches. There are 13 residues in the CDR3. Germline assignment: CDR1 LNHDA and CDR2 SQIVND (reference sequence). J is TRBJ2-7 and V is TRBV19; 7 positions agree with TRBD1. Material: blood. The TCR was taken from a male donor with acne. The CDR3 region is CASSIGTGGEQYF. For the CDR3, the DNA is TGTGCCAGTAGTATAGGGACAGGCGGCGAGCAGTACTTC.